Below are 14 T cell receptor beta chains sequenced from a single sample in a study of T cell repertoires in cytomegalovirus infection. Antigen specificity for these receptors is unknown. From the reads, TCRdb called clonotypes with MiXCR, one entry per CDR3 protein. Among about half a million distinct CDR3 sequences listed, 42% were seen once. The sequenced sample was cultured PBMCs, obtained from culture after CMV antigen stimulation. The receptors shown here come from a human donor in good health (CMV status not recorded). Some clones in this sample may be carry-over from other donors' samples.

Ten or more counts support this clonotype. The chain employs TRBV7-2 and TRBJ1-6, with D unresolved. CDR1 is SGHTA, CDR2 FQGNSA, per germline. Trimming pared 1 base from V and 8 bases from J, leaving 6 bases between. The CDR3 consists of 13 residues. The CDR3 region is CASSLVRDSPLHF. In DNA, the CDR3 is TGTGCCAGCAGCTTAGTAAGGGATTCACCCCTCCACTTT.

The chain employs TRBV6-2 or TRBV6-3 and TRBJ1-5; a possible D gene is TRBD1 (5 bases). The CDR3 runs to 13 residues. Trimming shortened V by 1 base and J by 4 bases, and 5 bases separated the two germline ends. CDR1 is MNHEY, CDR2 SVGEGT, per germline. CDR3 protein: CASSYYRNQPQHF. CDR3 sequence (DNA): TGTGCCAGCAGTTACTACAGGAATCAGCCCCAGCATTTT.

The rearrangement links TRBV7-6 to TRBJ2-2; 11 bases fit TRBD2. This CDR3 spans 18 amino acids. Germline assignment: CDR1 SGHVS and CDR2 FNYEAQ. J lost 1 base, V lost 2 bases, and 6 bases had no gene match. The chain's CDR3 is CASSLPLGLAENTGELFF. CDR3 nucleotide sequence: TGTGCCAGCAGCTTACCCCTGGGACTAGCGGAGAACACCGGGGAGCTGTTTTTT.

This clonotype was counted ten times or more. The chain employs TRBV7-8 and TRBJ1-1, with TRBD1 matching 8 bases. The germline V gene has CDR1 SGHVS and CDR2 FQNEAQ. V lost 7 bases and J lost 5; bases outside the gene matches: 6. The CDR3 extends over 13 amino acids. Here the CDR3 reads CASIATGETEAFF. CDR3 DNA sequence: TGTGCCAGCATCGCGACAGGGGAAACTGAAGCTTTCTTT.

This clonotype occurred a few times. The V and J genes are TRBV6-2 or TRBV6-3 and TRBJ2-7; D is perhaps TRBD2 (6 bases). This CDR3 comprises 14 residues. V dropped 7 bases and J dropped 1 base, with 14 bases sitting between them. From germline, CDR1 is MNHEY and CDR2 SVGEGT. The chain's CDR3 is CASNRLVSSYEQYF. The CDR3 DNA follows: TGTGCCAGCAACAGACTAGTATCATCCTACGAGCAGTACTTC.

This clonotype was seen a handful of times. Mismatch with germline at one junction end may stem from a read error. The CDR3 nucleotides read TGTGCCAGCAGTGAGACAGGAGTGGCTGAGGCTTTCTTT. Translated, it gives CASSETGVAEAFF. This sequence joins TRBV25-1 and TRBJ1-1; possible D gene TRBD1, 6 bases. CDR1 and CDR2 from the germline V gene are MGHDK and SYGVNS. The CDR3 loop spans 13 amino acids.

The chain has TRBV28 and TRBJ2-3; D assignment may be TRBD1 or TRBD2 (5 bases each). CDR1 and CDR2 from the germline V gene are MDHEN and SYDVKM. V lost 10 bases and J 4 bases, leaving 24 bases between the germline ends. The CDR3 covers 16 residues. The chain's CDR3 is CATDSGTPPYADTQYF. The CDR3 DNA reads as TGTGCCACAGATTCCGGGACCCCACCGTATGCAGATACGCAGTATTTT.

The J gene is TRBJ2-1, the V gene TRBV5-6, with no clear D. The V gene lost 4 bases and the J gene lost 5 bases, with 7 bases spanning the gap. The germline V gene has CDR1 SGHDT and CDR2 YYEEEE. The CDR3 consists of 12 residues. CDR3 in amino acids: CASSPGDNEQFF. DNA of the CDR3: TGTGCCAGCAGCCCAGGAGACAATGAGCAGTTCTTC.

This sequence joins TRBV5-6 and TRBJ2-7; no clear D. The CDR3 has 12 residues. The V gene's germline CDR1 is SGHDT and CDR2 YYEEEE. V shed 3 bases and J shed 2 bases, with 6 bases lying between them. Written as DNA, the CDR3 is TGTGCCAGCAGCTGGGATCCCTACGAGCAGTACTTC. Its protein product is CASSWDPYEQYF.

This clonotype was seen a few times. The CDR3 loop is CASSLGAGISYEQYF. The CDR3 bases are TGTGCCAGCAGCTTGGGGGCTGGGATCTCCTACGAGCAGTACTTC. J is TRBJ2-7 and V is TRBV7-8; TRBD1 might be the D (6 bases). Germline V gene data show CDR1 as SGHVS and CDR2 as FQNEAQ. The CDR3 sequence is 15 residues long. The V end was cut by 3 bases, the J end by 0 bases, with 12 bases between. Together with reference TRBV7-8 and TRBJ2-7, the CDR3 gives the full variable domain: GAGVSQSPRYKVAKRGQDVALRCDPISGHVSLFWYQQALGQGPEFLTYFQNEAQLDKSGLPSDRFFAERPEGSVSTLKIQRTQQEDSAVYLCASSLGAGISYEQYFGPGTRLTVT.

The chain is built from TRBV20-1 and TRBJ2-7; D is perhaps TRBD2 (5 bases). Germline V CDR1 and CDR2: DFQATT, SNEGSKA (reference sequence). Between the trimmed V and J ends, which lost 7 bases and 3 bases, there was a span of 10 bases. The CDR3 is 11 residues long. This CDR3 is CSVVTSYEQYF. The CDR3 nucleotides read TGCAGTGTCGTAACTAGCTACGAGCAGTACTTC.

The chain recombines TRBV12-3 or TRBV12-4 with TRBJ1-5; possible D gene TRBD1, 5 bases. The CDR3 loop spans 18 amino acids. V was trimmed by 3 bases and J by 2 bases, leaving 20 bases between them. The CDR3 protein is CASSFWRWQGRGNQPQHF. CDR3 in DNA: TGTGCCAGCAGTTTCTGGCGGTGGCAGGGACGAGGCAATCAGCCCCAGCATTTT.

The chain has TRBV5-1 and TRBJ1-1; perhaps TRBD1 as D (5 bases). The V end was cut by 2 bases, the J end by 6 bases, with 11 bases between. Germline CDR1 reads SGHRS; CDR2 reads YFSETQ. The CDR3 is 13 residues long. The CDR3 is CASSLGQDSEAFF. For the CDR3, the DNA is TGCGCCAGCAGCTTAGGACAAGATTCTGAAGCTTTCTTT.

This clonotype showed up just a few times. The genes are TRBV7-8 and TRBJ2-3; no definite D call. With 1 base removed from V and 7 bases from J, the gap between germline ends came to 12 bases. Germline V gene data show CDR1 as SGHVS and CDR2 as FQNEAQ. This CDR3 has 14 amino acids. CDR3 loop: CASSLGRFTNTQYF. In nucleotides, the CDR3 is TGTGCCAGCAGCTTAGGTCGCTTTACAAATACGCAGTATTTT.